The rows below give T cell receptor beta chains drawn from one sample of a study of blood T cell repertoires in COVID-19. Using immunoSEQ multiplex PCR, the repertoire was profiled, and TCRdb retains in-frame clones only, with some absent. The table shows over 60,000 clones, with less than 95% occurring only once. The sample was peripheral blood. These TCRs come from a man aged 50-59 years with COVID-19, enrolled during active disease. Each CDR3 is given with its conserved first and last residue. D genes are given only for firm matches. Size is omitted from some rows. Given values are once, few, many or a class for expanded clones.

V gene: TRBV10-3
clone size: -
D gene: TRBD2
J gene: TRBJ2-2
CDR3 protein: CAITAGLAGGETGELFF
CDR3 DNA: TGTGCCATCACCGCCGGACTAGCGGGAGGGGAGACCGGGGAGCTGTTTTTT

V gene: TRBV12-5
clone size: -
D gene: -
J gene: TRBJ2-2
CDR3 protein: CASGLSVGELFF
CDR3 DNA: TGTGCTAGTGGTTTGTCGGTCGGGGAGCTGTTTTTT

V gene: TRBV6-5
clone size: -
D gene: TRBD1
J gene: TRBJ2-7
CDR3 protein: CASKPPGQGNEQYF
CDR3 DNA: TGTGCCAGCAAGCCCCCGGGACAGGGTAACGAGCAGTACTTC

V gene: TRBV10-3
clone size: -
D gene: TRBD2
J gene: TRBJ2-5
CDR3 protein: CAISDRASGLETQYF
CDR3 DNA: TGTGCCATCAGTGATCGGGCTAGCGGCCTAGAGACCCAGTACTTC

V gene: TRBV7-9
clone size: -
D gene: TRBD2
J gene: TRBJ2-1
CDR3 protein: CASSLAASGRASYNEQFF
CDR3 DNA: TGTGCCAGCAGCTTAGCCGCTAGCGGGAGGGCCAGCTACAATGAGCAGTTCTTC

V gene: TRBV6-1
clone size: -
D gene: -
J gene: TRBJ2-1
CDR3 protein: CASSEDSNNEQFF
CDR3 DNA: TGTGCCAGCAGTGAAGACAGCAACAATGAGCAGTTCTTC

V gene: TRBV6-5
clone size: -
D gene: TRBD2
J gene: TRBJ2-7
CDR3 protein: CASSPVAGAAYEQYF
CDR3 DNA: TGTGCCAGCAGTCCCGTAGCGGGAGCGGCCTACGAGCAGTACTTC

V gene: TRBV20-1
clone size: -
D gene: -
J gene: TRBJ2-7
CDR3 protein: CSASRGSSYEQYF
CDR3 DNA: TGCAGTGCTAGTCGAGGGAGTTCCTACGAGCAGTACTTC

V gene: TRBV19
clone size: -
D gene: TRBD1
J gene: TRBJ2-2
CDR3 protein: CASSKDRGSGELFF
CDR3 DNA: TGTGCCAGTAGTAAGGACAGGGGTTCCGGGGAGCTGTTTTTT

V gene: TRBV27
clone size: -
D gene: TRBD1
J gene: TRBJ2-7
CDR3 protein: CASSFRDSTYEQYF
CDR3 DNA: TGTGCCAGCAGTTTCCGGGACAGTACCTACGAGCAGTACTTC

V gene: TRBV6-1
clone size: once
D gene: TRBD1
J gene: TRBJ2-1
CDR3 protein: CASSDRTGGGNEQFF
CDR3 DNA: TGTGCCAGCAGTGACAGGACAGGGGGGGGCAATGAGCAGTTCTTC

V gene: TRBV30
clone size: many
D gene: -
J gene: TRBJ1-6
CDR3 protein: CAWSVRGQDSPLHF
CDR3 DNA: TGTGCCTGGAGTGTAAGAGGGCAAGACTCACCCCTCCACTTT

V gene: TRBV15
clone size: -
D gene: TRBD1
J gene: TRBJ2-2
CDR3 protein: CATSRDIMGQGGGGELFF
CDR3 DNA: TGTGCCACCAGCAGAGATATTATGGGACAGGGAGGAGGCGGGGAGCTGTTTTTT

V gene: TRBV18
clone size: -
D gene: TRBD1
J gene: TRBJ1-2
CDR3 protein: CASSPLPPGQTNYGYTF
CDR3 DNA: TGTGCCAGCTCACCCCTCCCGCCGGGACAGACTAACTATGGCTACACCTTC

V gene: TRBV6-5
clone size: once
D gene: TRBD1
J gene: TRBJ1-1
CDR3 protein: CASRTGQPNTEAFF
CDR3 DNA: TGTGCCAGCAGGACAGGGCAGCCGAACACTGAAGCTTTCTTT

V gene: TRBV19
clone size: -
D gene: -
J gene: TRBJ2-6
CDR3 protein: CASSQQGVATGANVLTF
CDR3 DNA: TGTGCCAGTAGTCAACAGGGAGTGGCTACTGGGGCCAACGTCCTGACTTTC

V gene: TRBV5-1
clone size: -
D gene: -
J gene: TRBJ2-7
CDR3 protein: CASSTGTEPYEQYF
CDR3 DNA: TGCGCCAGCAGTACCGGGACTGAACCCTACGAGCAGTACTTC

V gene: TRBV6-5
clone size: -
D gene: -
J gene: TRBJ2-1
CDR3 protein: CASRMLATYHNEQFF
CDR3 DNA: TGTGCCAGCAGAATGCTAGCGACCTACCACAATGAGCAGTTCTTC

V gene: TRBV6-2/TRBV6-3
clone size: -
D gene: TRBD2
J gene: TRBJ2-5
CDR3 protein: CASSYNGLAGAYETQYF
CDR3 DNA: TGTGCCAGCAGTTACAACGGACTAGCGGGAGCGTACGAGACCCAGTACTTC

V gene: TRBV24-1
clone size: -
D gene: TRBD2
J gene: TRBJ2-1
CDR3 protein: CATRGTSGVNEQFF
CDR3 DNA: TGTGCCACCCGAGGGACTAGCGGGGTCAATGAGCAGTTCTTC

V gene: TRBV27
clone size: -
D gene: -
J gene: TRBJ1-2
CDR3 protein: CASSLFGGVGYTF
CDR3 DNA: TGTGCCAGCAGTTTATTTGGGGGGGTTGGCTACACCTTC

V gene: TRBV19
clone size: -
D gene: TRBD1
J gene: TRBJ1-1
CDR3 protein: CASSSTGDTEAFF
CDR3 DNA: TGTGCCAGTAGTTCTACAGGGGACACTGAAGCTTTCTTT

V gene: TRBV6-6
clone size: -
D gene: -
J gene: TRBJ1-5
CDR3 protein: CASRITGTHQPQHF
CDR3 DNA: TGTGCCAGCAGGATAACAGGGACGCATCAGCCCCAGCATTTT

V gene: TRBV4-3
clone size: -
D gene: -
J gene: TRBJ1-1
CDR3 protein: CASSQTWGVTEAFF
CDR3 DNA: TGCGCCAGCAGCCAAACCTGGGGGGTAACTGAAGCTTTCTTT

V gene: TRBV3-1/TRBV3-2
clone size: -
D gene: TRBD1
J gene: TRBJ1-4
CDR3 protein: CASSQTQGPDEKLFF
CDR3 DNA: TGTGCCAGCAGCCAAACACAGGGGCCGGACGAAAAACTGTTTTTT

V gene: TRBV10-2
clone size: -
D gene: -
J gene: TRBJ1-6
CDR3 protein: CASSPSSYNSPLHF
CDR3 DNA: TGCGCCAGCAGCCCCAGCTCCTATAATTCACCCCTCCACTTT

V gene: TRBV7-2
clone size: -
D gene: -
J gene: TRBJ1-5
CDR3 protein: CASSLASSRGNQPQHF
CDR3 DNA: TGTGCCAGCAGCTTAGCCAGCTCCAGGGGCAATCAGCCCCAGCATTTT

V gene: TRBV5-4
clone size: once
D gene: TRBD2
J gene: TRBJ2-3
CDR3 protein: CASSTGGSSGSLMYTQYF
CDR3 DNA: TGTGCCAGCAGCACTGGGGGTTCTAGCGGGAGTTTGATGTATACGCAGTATTTT

V gene: TRBV11-2
clone size: once
D gene: TRBD2
J gene: TRBJ2-7
CDR3 protein: CASSPGGSRVYEQYF
CDR3 DNA: TGTGCCAGCAGCCCGGGGGGGAGCAGGGTGTACGAGCAGTACTTC

V gene: TRBV20-1
clone size: -
D gene: -
J gene: TRBJ2-7
CDR3 protein: CSASRGTLGRDSSYEQYF
CDR3 DNA: TGCAGTGCTAGTCGGGGAACCTTGGGGCGGGACAGTTCCTACGAGCAGTACTTC

V gene: TRBV11-2
clone size: -
D gene: TRBD2
J gene: TRBJ2-4
CDR3 protein: CASGDLAEFGSAKNIQYF
CDR3 DNA: TGTGCCAGCGGTGATCTAGCGGAGTTTGGGAGTGCCAAAAACATTCAGTACTTC

V gene: TRBV3-1/TRBV3-2
clone size: few
D gene: -
J gene: TRBJ2-1
CDR3 protein: CASSQRGADYNEQFF
CDR3 DNA: TGTGCCAGCAGCCAACGGGGGGCGGACTACAATGAGCAGTTCTTC

V gene: TRBV7-6
clone size: -
D gene: TRBD1
J gene: TRBJ2-7
CDR3 protein: CASSLVGTGSYEQYF
CDR3 DNA: TGTGCCAGCAGCTTAGTTGGGACAGGGAGCTACGAGCAGTACTTC

V gene: TRBV5-1
clone size: -
D gene: TRBD2
J gene: TRBJ2-7
CDR3 protein: CASSTIAGGPNEQYF
CDR3 DNA: TGCGCCAGCAGTACTATAGCGGGAGGCCCCAACGAGCAGTACTTC

V gene: TRBV5-1
clone size: -
D gene: TRBD1
J gene: TRBJ2-7
CDR3 protein: CASSLGQTGSYEQYF
CDR3 DNA: TGCGCCAGCAGCTTGGGTCAGACAGGGTCCTACGAGCAGTACTTC

V gene: TRBV11-2
clone size: -
D gene: -
J gene: TRBJ2-7
CDR3 protein: CASSLGEAYEQYF
CDR3 DNA: TGTGCCAGCAGCTTAGGGGAGGCCTACGAGCAGTACTTC

V gene: TRBV19
clone size: -
D gene: TRBD2
J gene: TRBJ2-3
CDR3 protein: CASSRPGLAGSSTDTQYF
CDR3 DNA: TGTGCCAGTAGCCGCCCGGGACTAGCGGGATCTAGCACAGATACGCAGTATTTT

V gene: TRBV27
clone size: -
D gene: TRBD1
J gene: TRBJ2-1
CDR3 protein: CASSPHLTGSSYNEQFF
CDR3 DNA: TGTGCCAGCAGTCCCCACCTGACAGGGAGCTCCTACAATGAGCAGTTCTTC

V gene: TRBV11-3
clone size: -
D gene: TRBD1
J gene: TRBJ2-6
CDR3 protein: CASSPGQGFLSGANVLTF
CDR3 DNA: TGTGCCAGCAGCCCAGGACAGGGGTTCTTATCTGGGGCCAACGTCCTGACTTTC

V gene: TRBV6-5
clone size: few
D gene: -
J gene: TRBJ1-6
CDR3 protein: CASSYSLGQDNSPLHF
CDR3 DNA: TGTGCCAGCAGTTACTCTTTGGGACAAGATAATTCACCCCTCCACTTT

V gene: TRBV5-1
clone size: -
D gene: TRBD1
J gene: TRBJ1-2
CDR3 protein: CASSLDGTDTNYGYTF
CDR3 DNA: TGCGCCAGCAGCTTGGACGGGACAGATACTAACTATGGCTACACCTTC

V gene: TRBV7-2
clone size: -
D gene: TRBD2
J gene: TRBJ2-4
CDR3 protein: CASSPDGLAGGDQYF
CDR3 DNA: TGTGCCAGCAGCCCTGATGGACTAGCGGGAGGGGATCAGTACTTC

V gene: TRBV3-1/TRBV3-2
clone size: -
D gene: -
J gene: TRBJ2-1
CDR3 protein: CASSHPRGTSNHNEQFF
CDR3 DNA: TGTGCCAGCAGCCATCCCAGGGGGACTAGTAACCACAATGAGCAGTTCTTC

V gene: TRBV9
clone size: -
D gene: TRBD1
J gene: TRBJ1-5
CDR3 protein: CASSVTGQLNQPQHF
CDR3 DNA: TGTGCCAGCAGCGTAACGGGACAGCTTAATCAGCCCCAGCATTTT

V gene: TRBV7-3
clone size: -
D gene: TRBD2
J gene: TRBJ2-2
CDR3 protein: CASSLRLAGIPGELFF
CDR3 DNA: TGTGCCAGCAGCTTACGACTAGCGGGAATACCCGGGGAGCTGTTTTTT